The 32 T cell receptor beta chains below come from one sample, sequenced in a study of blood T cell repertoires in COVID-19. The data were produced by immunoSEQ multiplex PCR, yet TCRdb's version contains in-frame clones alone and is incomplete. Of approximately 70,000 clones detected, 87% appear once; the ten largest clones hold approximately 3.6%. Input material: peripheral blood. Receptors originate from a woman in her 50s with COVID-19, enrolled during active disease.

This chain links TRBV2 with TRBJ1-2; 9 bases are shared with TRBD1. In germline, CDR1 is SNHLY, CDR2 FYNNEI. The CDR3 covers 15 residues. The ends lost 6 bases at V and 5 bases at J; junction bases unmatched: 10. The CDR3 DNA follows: TGTGCCAGCAGAACTACAGGGGGCGCGAGGTATGGCTACACCTTC. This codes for CASRTTGGARYGYTF.

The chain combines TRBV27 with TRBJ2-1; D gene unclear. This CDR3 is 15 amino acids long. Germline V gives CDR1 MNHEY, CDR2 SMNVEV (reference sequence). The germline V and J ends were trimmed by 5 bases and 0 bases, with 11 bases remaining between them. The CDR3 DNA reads TGTGCCAGCAGTCCTCGGGTCGGCTCCTACAATGAGCAGTTCTTC. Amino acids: CASSPRVGSYNEQFF.

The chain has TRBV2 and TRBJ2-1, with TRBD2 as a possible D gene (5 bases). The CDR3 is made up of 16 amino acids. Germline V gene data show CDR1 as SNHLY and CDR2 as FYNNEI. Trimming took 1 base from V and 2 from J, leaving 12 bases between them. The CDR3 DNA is TGTGCCAGCAGTGAAGATATAGCGCGCACCTACAATGAGCAGTTCTTC. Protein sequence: CASSEDIARTYNEQFF.

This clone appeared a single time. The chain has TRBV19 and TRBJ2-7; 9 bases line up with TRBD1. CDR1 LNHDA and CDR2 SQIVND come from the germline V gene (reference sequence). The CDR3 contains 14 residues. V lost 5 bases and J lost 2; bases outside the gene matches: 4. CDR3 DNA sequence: TGTGCCAGTAGTTTCGGACAGGGGCCCTACGAGCAGTACTTC. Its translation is CASSFGQGPYEQYF.

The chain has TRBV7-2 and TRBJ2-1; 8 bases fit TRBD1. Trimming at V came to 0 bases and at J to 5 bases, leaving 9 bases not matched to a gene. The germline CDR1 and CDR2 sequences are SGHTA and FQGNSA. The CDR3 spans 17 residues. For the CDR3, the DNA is TGTGCCAGCAGCTTAGCGCCGAGGGGGACAGGAAACAATGAGCAGTTCTTC. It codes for CASSLAPRGTGNNEQFF.

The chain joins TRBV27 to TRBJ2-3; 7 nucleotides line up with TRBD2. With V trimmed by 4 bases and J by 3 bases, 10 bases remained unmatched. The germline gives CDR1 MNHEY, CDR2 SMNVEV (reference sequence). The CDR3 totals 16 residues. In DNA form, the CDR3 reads TGTGCCAGCAGTTCCTACCGGGCGGGAGCGACAGATACGCAGTATTTT. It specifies CASSSYRAGATDTQYF.

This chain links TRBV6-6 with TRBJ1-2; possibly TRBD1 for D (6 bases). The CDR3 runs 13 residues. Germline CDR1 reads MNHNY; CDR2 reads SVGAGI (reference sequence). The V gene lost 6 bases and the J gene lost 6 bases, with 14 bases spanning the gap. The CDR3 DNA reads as TGTGCCAGCAGCCCCACAGGGATGGATGGCTACACCTTC. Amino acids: CASSPTGMDGYTF.

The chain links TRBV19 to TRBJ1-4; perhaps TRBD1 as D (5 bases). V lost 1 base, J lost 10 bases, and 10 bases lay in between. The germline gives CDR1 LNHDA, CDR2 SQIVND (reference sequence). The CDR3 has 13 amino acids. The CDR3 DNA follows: TGTGCCAGTAGTATAGCGGCCGGGGGAAAACTGTTTTTT. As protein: CASSIAAGGKLFF.

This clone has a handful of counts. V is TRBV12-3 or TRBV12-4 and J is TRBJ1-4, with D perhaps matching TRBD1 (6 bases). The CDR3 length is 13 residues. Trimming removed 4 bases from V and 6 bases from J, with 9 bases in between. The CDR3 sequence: CASSSYRDEKLFF. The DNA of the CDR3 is TGTGCCAGCAGTTCCTACAGGGATGAAAAACTGTTTTTT.

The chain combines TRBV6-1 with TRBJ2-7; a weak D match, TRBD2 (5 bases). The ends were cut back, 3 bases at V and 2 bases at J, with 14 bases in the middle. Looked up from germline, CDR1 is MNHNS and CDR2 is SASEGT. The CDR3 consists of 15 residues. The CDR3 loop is CASSERESGPYEQYF. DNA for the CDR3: TGTGCCAGCAGTGAGAGGGAGTCGGGTCCCTACGAGCAGTACTTC.

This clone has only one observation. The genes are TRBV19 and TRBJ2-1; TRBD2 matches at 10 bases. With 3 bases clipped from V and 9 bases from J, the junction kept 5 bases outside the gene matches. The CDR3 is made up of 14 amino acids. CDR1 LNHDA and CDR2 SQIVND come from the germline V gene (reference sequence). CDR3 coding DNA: TGTGCCAGTAGTATGGTGGGACTAGCGATTGAGCAGTTCTTC. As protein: CASSMVGLAIEQFF. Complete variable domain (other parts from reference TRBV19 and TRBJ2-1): DGGITQSPKYLFRKEGQNVTLSCEQNLNHDAMYWYRQDPGQGLRLIYYSQIVNDFQKGDIAEGYSVSREKKESFPLTVTSAQKNPTAFYLCASSMVGLAIEQFFGPGTRLTVL.

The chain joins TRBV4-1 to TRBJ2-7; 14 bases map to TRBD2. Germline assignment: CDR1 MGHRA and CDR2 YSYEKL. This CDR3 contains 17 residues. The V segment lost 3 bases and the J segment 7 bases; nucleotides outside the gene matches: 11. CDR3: CASSQLGRGLAGGEQYF. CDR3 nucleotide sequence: TGCGCCAGCAGCCAGTTAGGAAGAGGACTAGCGGGAGGTGAGCAGTACTTC.

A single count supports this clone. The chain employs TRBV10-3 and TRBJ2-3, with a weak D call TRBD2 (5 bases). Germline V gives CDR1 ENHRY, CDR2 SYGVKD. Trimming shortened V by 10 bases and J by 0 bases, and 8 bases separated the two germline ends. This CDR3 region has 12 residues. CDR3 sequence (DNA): TGTGCCACACGGGGTAGCACAGATACGCAGTATTTT. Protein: CATRGSTDTQYF.

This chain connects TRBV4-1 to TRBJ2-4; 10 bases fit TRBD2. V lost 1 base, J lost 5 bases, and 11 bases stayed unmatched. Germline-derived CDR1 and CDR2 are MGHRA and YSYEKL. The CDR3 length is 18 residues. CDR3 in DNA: TGCGCCAGCAGCCAAGGTATGGCACTAGCGGGGCACCAAAACATTCAGTACTTC. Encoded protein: CASSQGMALAGHQNIQYF.

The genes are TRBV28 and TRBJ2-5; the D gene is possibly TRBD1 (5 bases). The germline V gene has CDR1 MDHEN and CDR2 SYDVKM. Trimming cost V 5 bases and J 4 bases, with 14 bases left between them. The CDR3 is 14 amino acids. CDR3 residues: CASSTTRTRETQYF. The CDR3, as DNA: TGTGCCAGCAGTACTACTCGGACAAGAGAGACCCAGTACTTC. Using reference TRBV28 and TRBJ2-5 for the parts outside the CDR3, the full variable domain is DVKVTQSSRYLVKRTGEKVFLECVQDMDHENMFWYRQDPGLGLRLIYFSYDVKMKEKGDIPEGYSVSREKKERFSLILESASTNQTSMYLCASSTTRTRETQYFGPGTRLLVL.

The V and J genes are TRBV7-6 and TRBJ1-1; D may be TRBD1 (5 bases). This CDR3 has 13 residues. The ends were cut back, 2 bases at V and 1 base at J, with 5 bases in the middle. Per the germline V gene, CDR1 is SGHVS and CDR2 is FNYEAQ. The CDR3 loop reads CASSLRGNTEAFF. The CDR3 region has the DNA TGTGCCAGCAGCTTAAGGGGGAACACTGAAGCTTTCTTT.

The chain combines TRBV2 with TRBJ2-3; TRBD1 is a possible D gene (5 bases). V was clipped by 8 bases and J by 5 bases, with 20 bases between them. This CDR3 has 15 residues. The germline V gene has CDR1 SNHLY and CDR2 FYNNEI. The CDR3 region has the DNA TGTGCCAGCTGCCTGGGAAAGGGGATGGGAGATACGCAGTATTTT. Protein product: CASCLGKGMGDTQYF.

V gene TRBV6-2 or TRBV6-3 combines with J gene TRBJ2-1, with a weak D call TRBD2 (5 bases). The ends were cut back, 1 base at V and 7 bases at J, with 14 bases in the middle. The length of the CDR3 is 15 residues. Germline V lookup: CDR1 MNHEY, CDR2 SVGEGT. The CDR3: CASSYFRTDVNEQFF. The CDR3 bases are TGTGCCAGCAGTTACTTTAGGACTGACGTTAATGAGCAGTTCTTC.

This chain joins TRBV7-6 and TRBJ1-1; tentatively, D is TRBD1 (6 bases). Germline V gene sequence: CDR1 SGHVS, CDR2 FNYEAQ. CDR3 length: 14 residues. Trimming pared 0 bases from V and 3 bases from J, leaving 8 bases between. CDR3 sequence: CASSLAAGDTEAFF. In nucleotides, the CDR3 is TGTGCCAGCAGCTTAGCAGCAGGGGACACTGAAGCTTTCTTT.

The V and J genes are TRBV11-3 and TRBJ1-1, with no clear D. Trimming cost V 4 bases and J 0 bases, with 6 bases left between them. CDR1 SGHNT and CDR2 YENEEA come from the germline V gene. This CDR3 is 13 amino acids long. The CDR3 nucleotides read TGTGCCAGCAGCTCTTACATGAACACTGAAGCTTTCTTT. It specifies CASSSYMNTEAFF.

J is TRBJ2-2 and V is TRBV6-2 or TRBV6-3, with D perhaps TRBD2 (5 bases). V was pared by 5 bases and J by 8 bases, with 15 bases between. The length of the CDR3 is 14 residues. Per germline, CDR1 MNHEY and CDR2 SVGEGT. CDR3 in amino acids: CASSVPGSRGELFF. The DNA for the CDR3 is TGTGCCAGCAGTGTCCCGGGGTCACGTGGGGAGCTGTTTTTT.

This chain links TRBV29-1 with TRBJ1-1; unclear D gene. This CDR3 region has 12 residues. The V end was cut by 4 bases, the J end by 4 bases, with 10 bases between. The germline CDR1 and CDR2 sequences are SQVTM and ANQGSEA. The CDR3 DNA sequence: TGCAGCGTTGTCGGGTTTACCACTGAAGCTTTCTTT. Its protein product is CSVVGFTTEAFF. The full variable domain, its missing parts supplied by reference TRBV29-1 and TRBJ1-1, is SAVISQKPSRDICQRGTSLTIQCQVDSQVTMMFWYRQQPGQSLTLIATANQGSEATYESGFVIDKFPISRPNLTFSTLTVSNMSPEDSSIYLCSVVGFTTEAFFGQGTRLTVV.

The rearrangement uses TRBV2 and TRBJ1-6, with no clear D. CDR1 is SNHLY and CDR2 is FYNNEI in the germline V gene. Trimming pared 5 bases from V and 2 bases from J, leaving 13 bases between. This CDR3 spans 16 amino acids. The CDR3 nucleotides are TGTGCCAGCAGTTCGGATCCAGGCACCTATAATTCACCCCTCCACTTT. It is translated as CASSSDPGTYNSPLHF.

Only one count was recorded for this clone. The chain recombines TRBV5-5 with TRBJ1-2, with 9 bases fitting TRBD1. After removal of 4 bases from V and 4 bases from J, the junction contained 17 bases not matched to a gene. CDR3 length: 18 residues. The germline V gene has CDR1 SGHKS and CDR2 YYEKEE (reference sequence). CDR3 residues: CASSRNTRPGQGLYGYTF. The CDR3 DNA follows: TGTGCCAGCAGCCGAAACACGAGACCGGGACAGGGCCTCTATGGCTACACCTTC.

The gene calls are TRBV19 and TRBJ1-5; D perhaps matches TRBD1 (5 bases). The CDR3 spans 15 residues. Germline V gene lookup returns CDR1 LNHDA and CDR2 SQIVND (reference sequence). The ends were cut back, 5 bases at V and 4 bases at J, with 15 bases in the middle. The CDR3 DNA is TGTGCCAGTAGTCCCTCCGGGGGACCAAATCAGCCCCAGCATTTT. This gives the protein CASSPSGGPNQPQHF. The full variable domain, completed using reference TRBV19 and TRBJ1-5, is DGGITQSPKYLFRKEGQNVTLSCEQNLNHDAMYWYRQDPGQGLRLIYYSQIVNDFQKGDIAEGYSVSREKKESFPLTVTSAQKNPTAFYLCASSPSGGPNQPQHFGDGTRLSIL.

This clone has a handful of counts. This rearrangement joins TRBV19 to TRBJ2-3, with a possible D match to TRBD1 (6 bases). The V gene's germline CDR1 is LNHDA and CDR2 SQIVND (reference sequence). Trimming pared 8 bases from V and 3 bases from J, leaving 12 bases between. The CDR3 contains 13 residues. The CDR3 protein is CASQGLRTDTQYF. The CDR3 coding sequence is TGTGCCAGTCAGGGGTTGCGGACAGATACGCAGTATTTT.

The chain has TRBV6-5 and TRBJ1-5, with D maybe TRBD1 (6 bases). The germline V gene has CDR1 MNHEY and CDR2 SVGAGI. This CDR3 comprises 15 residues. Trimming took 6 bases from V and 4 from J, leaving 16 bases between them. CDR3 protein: CASRKMGQPNQPQHF. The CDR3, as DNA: TGTGCCAGCAGAAAAATGGGACAACCGAATCAGCCCCAGCATTTT.

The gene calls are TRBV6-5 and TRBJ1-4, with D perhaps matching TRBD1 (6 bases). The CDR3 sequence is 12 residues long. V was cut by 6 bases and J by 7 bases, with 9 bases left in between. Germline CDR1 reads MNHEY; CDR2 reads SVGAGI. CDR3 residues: CASSIRGEKLFF. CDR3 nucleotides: TGTGCCAGCAGCATCAGGGGTGAAAAACTGTTTTTT.

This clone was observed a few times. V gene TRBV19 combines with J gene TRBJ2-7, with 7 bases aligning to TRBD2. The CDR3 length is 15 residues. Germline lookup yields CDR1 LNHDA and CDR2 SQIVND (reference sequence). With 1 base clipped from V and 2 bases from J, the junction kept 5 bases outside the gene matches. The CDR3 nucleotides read TGTGCCAGTAGTATAGGAGCGGGACTAACCTACGAGCAGTACTTC. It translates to CASSIGAGLTYEQYF.

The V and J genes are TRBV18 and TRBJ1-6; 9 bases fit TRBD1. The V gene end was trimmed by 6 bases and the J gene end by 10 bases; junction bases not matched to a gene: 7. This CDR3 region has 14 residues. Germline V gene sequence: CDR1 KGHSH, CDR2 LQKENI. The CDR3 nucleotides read TGTGCCAGCTCCCGCGACAGGGGGTCATCACCCCTCCACTTT. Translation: CASSRDRGSSPLHF.

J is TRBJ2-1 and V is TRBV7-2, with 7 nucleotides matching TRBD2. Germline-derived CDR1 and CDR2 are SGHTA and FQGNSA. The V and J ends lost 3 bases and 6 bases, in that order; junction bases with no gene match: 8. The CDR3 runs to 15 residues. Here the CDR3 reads CASSFGGGELNEQFF. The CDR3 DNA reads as TGTGCCAGCAGCTTCGGCGGGGGAGAACTCAATGAGCAGTTCTTC. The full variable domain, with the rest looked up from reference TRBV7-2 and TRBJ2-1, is GAGVSQSPSNKVTEKGKDVELRCDPISGHTALYWYRQSLGQGLEFLIYFQGNSAPDKSGLPSDRFSAERTGGSVSTLTIQRTQQEDSAVYLCASSFGGGELNEQFFGPGTRLTVL.

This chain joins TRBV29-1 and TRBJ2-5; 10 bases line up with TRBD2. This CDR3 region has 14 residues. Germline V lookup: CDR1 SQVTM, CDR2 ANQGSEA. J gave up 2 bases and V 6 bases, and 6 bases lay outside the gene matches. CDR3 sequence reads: CSVASGGKQETQYF. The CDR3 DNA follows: TGCAGCGTGGCTAGCGGGGGAAAGCAAGAGACCCAGTACTTC.